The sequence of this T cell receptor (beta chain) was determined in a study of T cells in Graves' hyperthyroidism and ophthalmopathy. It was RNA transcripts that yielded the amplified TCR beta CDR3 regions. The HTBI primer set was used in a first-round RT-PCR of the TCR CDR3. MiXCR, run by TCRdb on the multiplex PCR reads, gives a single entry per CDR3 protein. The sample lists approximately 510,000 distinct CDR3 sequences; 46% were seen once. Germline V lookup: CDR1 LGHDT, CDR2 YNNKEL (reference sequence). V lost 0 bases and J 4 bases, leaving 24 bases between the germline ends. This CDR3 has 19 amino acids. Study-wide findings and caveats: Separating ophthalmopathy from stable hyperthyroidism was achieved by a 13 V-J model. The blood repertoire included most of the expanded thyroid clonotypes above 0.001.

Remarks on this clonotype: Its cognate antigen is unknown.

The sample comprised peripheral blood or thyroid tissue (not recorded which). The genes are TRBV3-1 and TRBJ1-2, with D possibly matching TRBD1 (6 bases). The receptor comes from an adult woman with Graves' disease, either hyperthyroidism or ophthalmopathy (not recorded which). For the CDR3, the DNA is TGTGCCAGCAGCCAAGAACTCGAACAGGGTCGGGTCGTGTTCTATGGCTACACCTTC. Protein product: CASSQELEQGRVVFYGYTF.